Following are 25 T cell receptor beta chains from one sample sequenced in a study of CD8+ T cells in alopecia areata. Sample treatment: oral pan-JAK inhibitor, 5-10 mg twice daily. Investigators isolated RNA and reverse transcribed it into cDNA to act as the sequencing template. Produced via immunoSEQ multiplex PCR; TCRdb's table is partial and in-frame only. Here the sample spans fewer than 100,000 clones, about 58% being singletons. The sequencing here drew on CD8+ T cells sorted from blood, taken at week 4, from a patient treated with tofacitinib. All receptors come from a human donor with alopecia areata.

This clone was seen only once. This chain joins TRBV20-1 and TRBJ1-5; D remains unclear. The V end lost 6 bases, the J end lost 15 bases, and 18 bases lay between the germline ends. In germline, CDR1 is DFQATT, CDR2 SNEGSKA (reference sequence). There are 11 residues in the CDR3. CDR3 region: CSATNSHQRHF. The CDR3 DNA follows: TGCAGTGCGACCAACAGCCACCAGCGGCATTTT.

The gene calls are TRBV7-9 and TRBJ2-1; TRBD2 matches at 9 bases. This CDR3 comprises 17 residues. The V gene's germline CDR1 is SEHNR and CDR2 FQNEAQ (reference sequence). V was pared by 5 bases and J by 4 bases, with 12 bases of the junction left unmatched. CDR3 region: CASSLLAGVPLYNEQFF. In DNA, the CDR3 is TGTGCCAGCAGCCTCTTAGCGGGAGTACCGCTGTACAATGAGCAGTTCTTC.

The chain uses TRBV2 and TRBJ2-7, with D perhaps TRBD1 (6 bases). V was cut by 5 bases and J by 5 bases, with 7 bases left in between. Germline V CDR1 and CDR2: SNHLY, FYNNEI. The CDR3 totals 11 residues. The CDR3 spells CASSQGNEQYF. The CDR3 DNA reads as TGTGCCAGCAGTCAGGGGAACGAGCAGTACTTC.

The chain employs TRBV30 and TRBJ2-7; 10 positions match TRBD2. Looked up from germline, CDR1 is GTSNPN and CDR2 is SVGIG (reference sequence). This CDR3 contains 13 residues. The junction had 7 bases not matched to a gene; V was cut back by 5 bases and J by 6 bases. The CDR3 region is CAWGSSGRGEQYF. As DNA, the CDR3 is TGTGCCTGGGGATCTAGCGGGAGAGGCGAGCAGTACTTC.

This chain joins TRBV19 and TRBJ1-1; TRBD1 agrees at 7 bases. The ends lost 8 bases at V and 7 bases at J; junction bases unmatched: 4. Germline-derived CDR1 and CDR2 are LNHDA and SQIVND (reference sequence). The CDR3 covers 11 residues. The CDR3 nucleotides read TGTGCCAGTTTGACAGGGAATGAAGCTTTCTTT. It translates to CASLTGNEAFF.

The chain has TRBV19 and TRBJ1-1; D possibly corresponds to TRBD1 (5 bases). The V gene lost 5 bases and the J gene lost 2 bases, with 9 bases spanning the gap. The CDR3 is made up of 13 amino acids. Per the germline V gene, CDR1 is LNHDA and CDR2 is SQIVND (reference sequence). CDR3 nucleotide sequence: TGTGCCAGTAGTCCAGGGTCCAACACTGAAGCTTTCTTT. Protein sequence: CASSPGSNTEAFF.

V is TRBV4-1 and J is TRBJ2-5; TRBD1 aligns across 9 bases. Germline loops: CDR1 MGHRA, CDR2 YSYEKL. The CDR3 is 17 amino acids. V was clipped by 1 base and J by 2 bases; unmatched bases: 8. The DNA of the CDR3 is TGCGCCAGCAGCCAAGTTACAGGGGGCGCTGAGCAAGAGACCCAGTACTTC. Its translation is CASSQVTGGAEQETQYF.

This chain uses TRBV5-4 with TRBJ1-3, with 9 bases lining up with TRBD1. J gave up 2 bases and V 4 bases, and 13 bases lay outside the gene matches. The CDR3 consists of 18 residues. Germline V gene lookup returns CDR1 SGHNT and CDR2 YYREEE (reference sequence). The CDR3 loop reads CASSHTVGQGVTGNTIYF. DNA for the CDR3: TGTGCCAGCAGCCATACGGTGGGACAGGGCGTAACTGGAAACACCATATATTTT.

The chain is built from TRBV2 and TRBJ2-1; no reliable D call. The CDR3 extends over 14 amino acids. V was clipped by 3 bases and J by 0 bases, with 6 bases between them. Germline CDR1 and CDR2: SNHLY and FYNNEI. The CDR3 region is CASSDRTSYNEQFF. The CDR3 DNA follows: TGTGCCAGCAGTGACAGGACCTCCTACAATGAGCAGTTCTTC.

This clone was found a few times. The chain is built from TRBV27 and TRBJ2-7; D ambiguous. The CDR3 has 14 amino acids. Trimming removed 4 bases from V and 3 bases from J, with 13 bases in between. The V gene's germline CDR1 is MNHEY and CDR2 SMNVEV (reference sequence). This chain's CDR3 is CASSSARSLYEQYF. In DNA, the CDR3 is TGTGCCAGCAGTTCCGCCCGGAGCCTCTACGAGCAGTACTTC.

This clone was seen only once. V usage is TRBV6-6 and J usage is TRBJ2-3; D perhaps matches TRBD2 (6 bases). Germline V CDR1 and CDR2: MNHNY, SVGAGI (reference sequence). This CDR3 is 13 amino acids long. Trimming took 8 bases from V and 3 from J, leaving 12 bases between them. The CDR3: CASEGGATDTQYF. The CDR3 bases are TGTGCCAGCGAGGGCGGGGCGACAGATACGCAGTATTTT.

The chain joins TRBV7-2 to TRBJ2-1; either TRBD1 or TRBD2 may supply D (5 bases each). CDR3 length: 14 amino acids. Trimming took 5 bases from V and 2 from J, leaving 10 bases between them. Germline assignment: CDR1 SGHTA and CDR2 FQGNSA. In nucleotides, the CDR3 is TGTGCCAGCAGCCCGGGGCCACCCTACAATGAGCAGTTCTTC. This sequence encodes CASSPGPPYNEQFF.

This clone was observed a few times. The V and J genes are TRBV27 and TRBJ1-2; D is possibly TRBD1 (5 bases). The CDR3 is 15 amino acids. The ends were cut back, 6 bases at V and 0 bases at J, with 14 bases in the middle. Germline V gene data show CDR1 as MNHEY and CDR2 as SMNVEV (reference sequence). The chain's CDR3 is CASRVGIGANYGYTF. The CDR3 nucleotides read TGTGCCAGCAGGGTGGGGATAGGGGCTAACTATGGCTACACCTTC.

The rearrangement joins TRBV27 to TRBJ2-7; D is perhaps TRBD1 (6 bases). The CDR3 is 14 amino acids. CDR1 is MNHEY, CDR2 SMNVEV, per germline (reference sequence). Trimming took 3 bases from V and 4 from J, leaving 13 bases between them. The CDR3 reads CASSLVGHGYEQYF. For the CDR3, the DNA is TGTGCCAGCAGTTTGGTGGGACACGGATACGAGCAGTACTTC.

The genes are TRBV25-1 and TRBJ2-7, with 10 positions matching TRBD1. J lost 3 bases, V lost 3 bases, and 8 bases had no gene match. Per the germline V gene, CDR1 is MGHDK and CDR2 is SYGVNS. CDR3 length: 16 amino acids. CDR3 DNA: TGTGCCAGCAGTGACCCGACCGGGACAGGGGTCTACGAGCAGTACTTC. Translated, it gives CASSDPTGTGVYEQYF.

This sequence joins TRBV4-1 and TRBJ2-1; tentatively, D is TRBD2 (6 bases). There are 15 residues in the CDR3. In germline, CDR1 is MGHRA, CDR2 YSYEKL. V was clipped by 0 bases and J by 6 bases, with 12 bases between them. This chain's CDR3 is CASSQDPGEFNEQFF. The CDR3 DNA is TGCGCCAGCAGCCAAGATCCGGGGGAGTTCAATGAGCAGTTCTTC.

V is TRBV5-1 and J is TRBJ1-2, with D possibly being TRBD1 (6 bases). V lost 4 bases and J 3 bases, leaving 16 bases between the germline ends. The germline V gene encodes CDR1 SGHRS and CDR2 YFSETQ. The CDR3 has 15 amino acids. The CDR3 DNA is TGCGCCAGCAGCCCCTATCGGACAGAGCACTATGGCTACACCTTC. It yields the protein CASSPYRTEHYGYTF.

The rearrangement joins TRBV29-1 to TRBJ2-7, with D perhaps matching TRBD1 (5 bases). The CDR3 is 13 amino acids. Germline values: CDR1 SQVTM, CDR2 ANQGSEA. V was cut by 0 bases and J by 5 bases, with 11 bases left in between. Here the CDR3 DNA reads TGCAGCGTTGAAGAGGCAGGGAAACACGAGCAGTACTTC. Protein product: CSVEEAGKHEQYF.

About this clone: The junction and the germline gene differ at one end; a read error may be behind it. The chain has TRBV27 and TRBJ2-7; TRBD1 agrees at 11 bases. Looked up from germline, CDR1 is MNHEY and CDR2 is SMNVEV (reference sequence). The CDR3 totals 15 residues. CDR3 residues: CASSVSGQGGYEQYF. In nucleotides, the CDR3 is TGTGCCAGCAGTGTATCGGGACAGGGGGGCTACGAGCAGTACTTC.

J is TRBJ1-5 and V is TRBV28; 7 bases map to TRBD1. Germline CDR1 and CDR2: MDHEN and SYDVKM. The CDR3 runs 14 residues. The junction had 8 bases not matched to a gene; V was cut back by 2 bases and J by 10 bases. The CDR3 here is CASSLTGDPDPQHF. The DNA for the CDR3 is TGTGCCAGCAGTTTAACAGGGGATCCGGACCCCCAGCATTTT.

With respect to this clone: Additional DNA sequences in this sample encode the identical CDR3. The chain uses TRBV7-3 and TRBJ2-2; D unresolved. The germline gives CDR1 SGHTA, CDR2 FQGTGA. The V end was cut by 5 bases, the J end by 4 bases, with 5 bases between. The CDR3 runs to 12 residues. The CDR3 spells CASSPATGELFF. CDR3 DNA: TGTGCCAGCAGCCCGGCCACCGGGGAGCTGTTTTTT.

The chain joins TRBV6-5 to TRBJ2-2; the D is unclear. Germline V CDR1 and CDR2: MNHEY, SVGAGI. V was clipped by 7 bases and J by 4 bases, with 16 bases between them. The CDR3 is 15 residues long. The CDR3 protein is CASTYIYPPTGELFF. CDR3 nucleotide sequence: TGTGCCAGCACCTACATCTACCCGCCCACCGGGGAGCTGTTTTTT.

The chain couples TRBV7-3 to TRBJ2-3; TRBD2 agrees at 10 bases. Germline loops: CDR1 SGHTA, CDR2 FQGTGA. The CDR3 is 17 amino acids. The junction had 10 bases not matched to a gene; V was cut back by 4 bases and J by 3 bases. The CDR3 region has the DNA TGTGCCAGCAGCTCCCTTCTAGCGGGAGAGGGAACAGATACGCAGTATTTT. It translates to CASSSLLAGEGTDTQYF.

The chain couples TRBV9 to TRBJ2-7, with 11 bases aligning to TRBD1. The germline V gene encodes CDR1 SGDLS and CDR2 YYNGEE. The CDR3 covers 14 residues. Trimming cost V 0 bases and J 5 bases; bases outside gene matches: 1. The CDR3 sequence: CASSVGTGGDEQYF. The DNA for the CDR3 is TGTGCCAGCAGCGTAGGGACAGGGGGCGACGAGCAGTACTTC. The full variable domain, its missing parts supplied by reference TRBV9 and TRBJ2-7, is DSGVTQTPKHLITATGQRVTLRCSPRSGDLSVYWYQQSLDQGLQFLIQYYNGEERAKGNILERFSAQQFPDLHSELNLSSLELGDSALYFCASSVGTGGDEQYFGPGTRLTVT.

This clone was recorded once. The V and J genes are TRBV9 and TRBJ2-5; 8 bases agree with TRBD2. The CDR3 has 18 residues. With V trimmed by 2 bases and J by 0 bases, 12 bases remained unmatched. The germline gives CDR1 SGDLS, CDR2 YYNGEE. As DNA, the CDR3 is TGTGCCAGCAGCGTCGGGACTAGGCCCCTACCGTACCAAGAGACCCAGTACTTC. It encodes CASSVGTRPLPYQETQYF.